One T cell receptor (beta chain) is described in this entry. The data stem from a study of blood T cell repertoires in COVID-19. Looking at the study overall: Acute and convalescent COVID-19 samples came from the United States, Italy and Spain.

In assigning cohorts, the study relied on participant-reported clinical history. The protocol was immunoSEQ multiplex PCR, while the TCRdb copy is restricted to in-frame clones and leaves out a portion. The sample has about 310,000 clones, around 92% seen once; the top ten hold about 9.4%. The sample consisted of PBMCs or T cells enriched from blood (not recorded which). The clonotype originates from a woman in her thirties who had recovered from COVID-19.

The CDR3 DNA follows: TGTGCCATCAGTGAGCGCTTCAAACAGGGGATGAATAGCAATCAGCCCCAGCATTTT. Amino acid sequence: CAISERFKQGMNSNQPQHF. The chain couples TRBV10-3 to TRBJ1-5; 7 bases map to TRBD1. The CDR3 covers 19 residues. Looked up from germline, CDR1 is ENHRY and CDR2 is SYGVKD. The junction had 13 bases not matched to a gene; V was cut back by 2 bases and J by 0 bases.